A selection of T cell receptor beta chains follows, all from one sample in a study of control samples from healthy donors and cancer patients. TCRdb's table, derived via immunoSEQ multiplex PCR, lists solely in-frame clones and lacks some. The table has some 99,000 clones, roughly 91% seen once. The sequencing input was blood. These receptors were obtained from a woman aged 45-65 years in good health. Each CDR3 is given without its conserved first and last residue. Fields, in order: J gene, V gene, CDR3 protein.

>TRBJ1-6|TRBV4-1
ASSNTLNRGLGSPLH
>TRBJ2-3|TRBV29-1
SARRLVRSGQTDTQY
>TRBJ1-6|TRBV10-3
AISESGQRDSPLH
>TRBJ1-4|TRBV5-6
ASSRGQGSEKLF
>TRBJ1-6|TRBV6-5
ASSSGQGRSPLH
>TRBJ1-1|TRBV6-5
ASSPREMNTEAF
>TRBJ1-1|TRBV5-4
ASSSRDIEAF
>TRBJ2-5|TRBV18
ASQGQPEETQY
>TRBJ2-4|TRBV12-3/TRBV12-4
ASSSRNIQY
>TRBJ2-5|TRBV4-1
ASSQPTGAQETQY
>TRBJ1-2|TRBV7-9
ASSSYRGSANYGYT
>TRBJ1-2|TRBV19
ATGGYT
>TRBJ1-3|TRBV7-2
ASNLAGNTIY
>TRBJ2-1|TRBV15
ATSRGGRYEQF
>TRBJ1-4|TRBV10-3
AIRGGTNEKLF
>TRBJ2-3|TRBV11-2
ASSAEVIGQSDTQY
>TRBJ2-7|TRBV27
ASSSSYEQY
>TRBJ1-4|TRBV5-1
ASSVEHRAKEKLF
>TRBJ2-5|TRBV3-1/TRBV3-2
ASSQPQETQY
>TRBJ1-6|TRBV7-2
ASSLPQGARNSPLH
>TRBJ2-7|TRBV7-2
ASSPRSEQY
>TRBJ2-5|TRBV7-9
ASSLGLVEETQY
>TRBJ2-2|TRBV3-1/TRBV3-2
ASSLYSSGGGTGELF
>TRBJ2-3|TRBV7-2
ASSLRDRGSDTQY
>TRBJ2-5|TRBV20-1
SARVQETQY
>TRBJ2-3|TRBV5-1
ASSRRPGVGDTQY
>TRBJ1-1|TRBV6-5
ASSYVKRWGKTEAF
>TRBJ2-7|TRBV3-1/TRBV3-2
ASSPGTSGLEQY
>TRBJ1-3|TRBV7-2
ASSLVGIIAGNTIY
>TRBJ1-2|TRBV29-1
SAESSTLGGYT
>TRBJ1-5|TRBV2
ASSVYRGVNQPQH
>TRBJ1-2|TRBV29-1
SVREGYGYT
>TRBJ1-1|TRBV30
AWNQGRGRGAF
>TRBJ1-4|TRBV6-5
ASSYEGTTNEKLF
>TRBJ2-7|TRBV27
ASSLLGGSYEQY
>TRBJ2-2|TRBV27
ASRPTGAGTGELF